Listed below are T cell receptor beta chains from one sample, sequenced in a study of vaccination and CD4 T cells after COVID-19. TCRdb passed the PCR reads through MiXCR, listing each CDR3 protein once. The data contain around 19,000 distinct CDR3 sequences, roughly half of them seen just once; the ten biggest clones take up approximately 13%. Which antigens these TCRs recognize remains unknown. The sample consisted of CD4+ T cells from blood, cultured in vitro. All receptors derive from a human donor who had recovered from COVID-19. Each CDR3 is given with its conserved first and last residue. D genes are given only for firm matches. A row's size may be missing; if present it is once, few, many or a size class.

D gene	V gene	clone size	J gene	CDR3 protein	CDR3 DNA
TRBD1	TRBV6-1	NA	TRBJ1-5	CASTRTGEVQPQHF	TGTGCCAGCACCAGGACAGGGGAAGTTCAGCCCCAGCATTTT
NA	TRBV10-3	few	TRBJ2-1	CAIRGNEQFF	TGTGCCATCAGGGGAAATGAGCAGTTCTTC
TRBD2	TRBV20-1	few	TRBJ2-2	CSAHGLAGENTGELFF	TGCAGTGCCCACGGACTAGCGGGAGAAAACACCGGGGAGCTGTTTTTT
NA	TRBV7-9	NA	TRBJ2-1	CASSPTSLWESSYNEQFF	TGTGCCAGCAGCCCCACGAGCCTATGGGAGAGCTCCTACAATGAGCAGTTCTTC
NA	TRBV20-1	NA	TRBJ2-5	CSARDPSTVRSETQYF	TGCAGTGCTAGAGATCCCTCGACAGTCCGTTCTGAGACCCAGTACTTC
NA	TRBV7-9	NA	TRBJ2-1	CASSYPGTDSYNEQFF	TGTGCCAGCAGCTACCCCGGGACTGACTCCTACAATGAGCAGTTCTTC
TRBD1	TRBV2	once	TRBJ1-2	CASSRQGADYGYTF	TGTGCCAGCAGTCGGCAGGGGGCAGACTATGGCTACACCTTC
TRBD1	TRBV2	few	TRBJ2-1	CASSPDRVEVF	TGTGCCAGCAGCCCAGACAGGGTGGAAGTCTTC
NA	TRBV2	few	TRBJ1-2	CASREDRANYGYTF	TGTGCCAGCAGGGAGGACAGAGCTAACTATGGCTACACCTTC
NA	TRBV6-2/TRBV6-3	few	TRBJ1-2	CASSGGTGYTF	TGTGCCAGCAGTGGAGGTACCGGCTACACCTTC
NA	TRBV19	once	TRBJ2-7	CASSTGNSYEQYF	TGTGCCAGTAGTACAGGGAACTCCTACGAGCAGTACTTC
NA	TRBV15	NA	TRBJ2-1	CATSRDARGEYEQFF	TGTGCCACCAGCAGAGATGCAAGGGGAGAATATGAGCAGTTCTTC
TRBD2	TRBV27	once	TRBJ2-7	CASRGLAGGFEQYF	TGTGCCAGCAGGGGACTAGCGGGAGGGTTCGAGCAGTACTTC
TRBD1	TRBV6-2/TRBV6-3	NA	TRBJ1-6	CASSQDRDYNSPLHF	TGTGCCAGCAGTCAGGACAGGGACTATAATTCACCCCTCCACTTT
TRBD1	TRBV20-1	NA	TRBJ2-7	CSASDRGTYEQYF	TGCAGTGCTTCGGACAGGGGAACCTACGAGCAGTACTTC
NA	TRBV7-3	NA	TRBJ2-5	CASSLSLGETQYF	TGTGCCAGCAGCCTGAGTCTCGGAGAGACCCAGTACTTC
TRBD2	TRBV7-9	NA	TRBJ2-7	CASSPGGGGSYEQYF	TGTGCCAGCAGCCCCGGGGGGGGCGGCTCCTACGAGCAGTACTTC
NA	TRBV12-3/TRBV12-4	NA	TRBJ2-7	CASSLMGGTAYEQYF	TGTGCCAGCAGTTTAATGGGGGGTACCGCCTACGAGCAGTACTTC
NA	TRBV20-1	few	TRBJ1-5	CSARVGGEGNQPQHF	TGCAGTGCTAGAGTCGGGGGCGAGGGCAATCAGCCCCAGCATTTT
NA	TRBV12-3/TRBV12-4	once	TRBJ1-2	CASSRPGTGGLWRYTF	TGTGCCAGCAGCCGCCCGGGGACGGGAGGATTATGGCGCTACACCTTC
TRBD1	TRBV20-1	few	TRBJ1-6	CSASGRDRDSPLHF	TGCAGTGCTAGCGGTCGGGACAGGGATTCACCCCTCCACTTT
NA	TRBV20-1	NA	TRBJ1-1	CSARDLGRPGTEAFF	TGCAGTGCTAGAGATCTAGGCCGGCCGGGCACTGAAGCTTTCTTT
TRBD2	TRBV10-1	NA	TRBJ2-5	CASSDSGGTQYF	TGCGCCAGCAGTGACAGCGGGGGGACCCAGTACTTC
NA	TRBV18	NA	TRBJ2-7	CASSPFASGEQYF	TGTGCCAGCTCACCTTTCGCCTCCGGGGAGCAGTACTTC
TRBD2	TRBV7-2	few	TRBJ2-5	CASSFPSGGPRKTQYF	TGTGCCAGCAGCTTCCCTAGCGGGGGGCCGAGGAAGACCCAGTACTTC
NA	TRBV28	NA	TRBJ2-7	CASSYLIGTQRYEQYF	TGTGCCAGCAGTTACCTCATCGGGACACAACGTTACGAGCAGTACTTC
TRBD1	TRBV5-1	NA	TRBJ2-5	CASSFSVSGGETQYF	TGCGCCAGCAGCTTCTCCGTGTCAGGGGGAGAGACCCAGTACTTC
NA	TRBV28	NA	TRBJ2-7	CASSLGGGQGPSEQYF	TGTGCCAGCAGTTTGGGAGGGGGGCAGGGGCCTAGCGAGCAGTACTTC
NA	TRBV20-1	NA	TRBJ1-1	CSACPENTEAFF	TGCAGTGCTTGTCCAGAAAACACTGAAGCTTTCTTT
NA	TRBV20-1	few	TRBJ2-1	CSARDLGGRSSYNEQFF	TGCAGTGCTAGAGATCTTGGGGGGCGGAGCTCCTACAATGAGCAGTTCTTC
TRBD1	TRBV7-2	few	TRBJ1-6	CASSFDRGGLHF	TGTGCCAGCAGCTTCGACAGGGGGGGACTCCACTTT
NA	TRBV14	once	TRBJ1-2	CASSPHLGGNDGYTF	TGTGCCAGCAGCCCTCACCTTGGGGGTAATGATGGCTACACCTTC
NA	TRBV2	few	TRBJ1-2	CASSGGTGGYTF	TGTGCCAGCAGTGGTGGGACGGGTGGCTACACCTTC
TRBD1	TRBV7-6	NA	TRBJ2-2	CASSWGQGDTGELFF	TGTGCCAGCAGCTGGGGACAGGGGGACACCGGGGAGCTGTTTTTT
TRBD2	TRBV20-1	NA	TRBJ2-5	CSASQPGPGGETQYF	TGCAGTGCTAGCCAGCCGGGCCCGGGGGGAGAGACCCAGTACTTC
NA	TRBV11-3	few	TRBJ1-2	CASSLTRDGYTF	TGTGCCAGCAGCTTAACCCGGGATGGCTACACCTTC
NA	TRBV20-1	few	TRBJ2-3	CSARDWNTEPTDTQYF	TGCAGTGCTAGAGATTGGAACACGGAGCCGACAGATACGCAGTATTTT
TRBD1	TRBV11-2	once	TRBJ2-2	CASSSGTGNTGELFF	TGTGCCAGCAGCTCCGGGACAGGGAACACCGGGGAGCTGTTTTTT
TRBD1	TRBV6-2/TRBV6-3	NA	TRBJ1-5	CASSYSGGTGKTRPQHF	TGTGCCAGCAGTTACTCAGGCGGGACAGGAAAAACAAGGCCCCAGCATTTT
NA	TRBV6-2/TRBV6-3	few	TRBJ2-3	CASSYRGWGGTDTQYF	TGTGCCAGCAGTTACCGGGGGTGGGGGGGCACAGATACGCAGTATTTT
NA	TRBV9	NA	TRBJ2-4	CASSGGSVLERAKNIQYF	TGTGCCAGCAGCGGCGGATCGGTTTTAGAGCGAGCCAAAAACATTCAGTACTTC
TRBD2	TRBV11-2	few	TRBJ2-7	CASSSLAGALGEQYF	TGTGCCAGCAGCTCACTAGCGGGGGCCCTCGGGGAGCAGTACTTC
NA	TRBV27	few	TRBJ1-6	CASSLVVGVLHF	TGTGCCAGCAGTTTAGTCGTGGGGGTCCTCCACTTT
NA	TRBV29-1	NA	TRBJ2-3	CSVETGTDTQYF	TGCAGCGTTGAGACGGGCACAGATACGCAGTATTTT